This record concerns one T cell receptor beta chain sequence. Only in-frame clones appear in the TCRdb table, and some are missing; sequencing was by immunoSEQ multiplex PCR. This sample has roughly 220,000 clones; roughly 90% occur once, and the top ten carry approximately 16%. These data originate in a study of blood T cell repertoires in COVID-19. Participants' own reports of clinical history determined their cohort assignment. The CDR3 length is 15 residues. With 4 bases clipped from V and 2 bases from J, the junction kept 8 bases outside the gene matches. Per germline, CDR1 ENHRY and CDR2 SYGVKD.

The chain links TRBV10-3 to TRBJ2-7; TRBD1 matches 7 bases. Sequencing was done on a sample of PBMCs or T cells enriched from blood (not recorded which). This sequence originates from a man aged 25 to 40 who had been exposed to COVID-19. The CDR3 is CAISATGTETYEQYF. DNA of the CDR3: TGTGCCATCAGTGCAACCGGGACAGAGACCTACGAGCAGTACTTC.